A selection of T cell receptor beta chains follows, all from one sample in a study of PD-1 blockade in classical Hodgkin lymphoma. TCRdb keeps only in-frame clones here, not all; method: immunoSEQ multiplex PCR. The repertoire holds roughly 56,000 clones, with more than 75% as singletons. The sample in question was peripheral blood mononuclear cells (PBMCs), obtained before the second cycle of nivolumab. These receptors were taken from a human donor with classical Hodgkin lymphoma. CDR3s include the opening cysteine and the closing phenylalanine or tryptophan. D genes are given only for firm matches. Clone size is shown for a subset of rows, as once, few, many or a class of expanded clone.

v_gene: TRBV6-1
d_gene: .
abundance: .
j_gene: TRBJ1-5
CDR3nt: TGTGCCAGCCCAGGGCCTTATAGCAATCAGCCCCAGCATTTT
CDR3aa: CASPGPYSNQPQHF

v_gene: TRBV7-8
d_gene: TRBD2
abundance: once
j_gene: TRBJ2-3
CDR3nt: TGTGCCAGCAGCTACCCGACTAGCGGGGGATTCCTCAGAGATACGCAGTATTTT
CDR3aa: CASSYPTSGGFLRDTQYF

v_gene: TRBV5-1
d_gene: .
abundance: .
j_gene: TRBJ2-3
CDR3nt: TGCGCCAGCAGCCCTCGACTTTCTTATACAGATACGCAGTATTTT
CDR3aa: CASSPRLSYTDTQYF

v_gene: TRBV10-2
d_gene: TRBD2
abundance: once
j_gene: TRBJ2-5
CDR3nt: TGCGCCAGTGCGGGGGGCTACGAAGAGACCCAGTACTTC
CDR3aa: CASAGGYEETQYF

v_gene: TRBV6-5
d_gene: TRBD1
abundance: .
j_gene: TRBJ2-2
CDR3nt: TGTGCCAGCAGTTACTTGGGACAGGATACCGGGGAGCTGTTTTTT
CDR3aa: CASSYLGQDTGELFF

v_gene: TRBV6-5
d_gene: .
abundance: .
j_gene: TRBJ1-6
CDR3nt: TGTGCCAGCAGAAATCAGGGAGCTGGTAATTCACCCCTCCACTTT
CDR3aa: CASRNQGAGNSPLHF

v_gene: TRBV7-9
d_gene: TRBD2
abundance: .
j_gene: TRBJ2-1
CDR3nt: TGTGCCAGCAGCCCCCAGGAGGGTAGCGGGGGGGCCGATGAGCAGTTCTTC
CDR3aa: CASSPQEGSGGADEQFF

v_gene: TRBV18
d_gene: .
abundance: .
j_gene: TRBJ1-5
CDR3nt: TGTGCCAGTTCACCACAGGGTCAGGATCAGCCCCAGCATTTT
CDR3aa: CASSPQGQDQPQHF

v_gene: TRBV5-1
d_gene: TRBD2
abundance: .
j_gene: TRBJ2-5
CDR3nt: TGCGCCAGCAGCTTGGCGGCCGGGGGGGGCCTGGAGACCCAGTACTTC
CDR3aa: CASSLAAGGGLETQYF

v_gene: TRBV19
d_gene: .
abundance: .
j_gene: TRBJ1-5
CDR3nt: TGTGCCAGTAGTACGGACAGTGTGAATCAGCCCCAGCATTTT
CDR3aa: CASSTDSVNQPQHF

v_gene: TRBV7-6
d_gene: TRBD1
abundance: .
j_gene: TRBJ1-1
CDR3nt: TGTGCCAGCAGCTTAGAGGCGGGACAGGGCGGTTTGGTCACTGAAGCTTTCTTT
CDR3aa: CASSLEAGQGGLVTEAFF

v_gene: TRBV5-1
d_gene: TRBD2
abundance: .
j_gene: TRBJ2-5
CDR3nt: TGCGCCAGCAGCTTGGGGCGCGGGGGGGCCCAGGAGACCCAGTACTTC
CDR3aa: CASSLGRGGAQETQYF

v_gene: TRBV7-9
d_gene: TRBD1
abundance: .
j_gene: TRBJ1-1
CDR3nt: TGTGCCAGCAGCTCCTACGGGACAGGGGGAATCACTGAAGCTTTCTTT
CDR3aa: CASSSYGTGGITEAFF

v_gene: TRBV5-1
d_gene: .
abundance: .
j_gene: TRBJ2-1
CDR3nt: TGCGCCAGCAGCTTGGCCAATCGTGAAAATGAGCAGTTCTTC
CDR3aa: CASSLANRENEQFF

v_gene: TRBV5-1
d_gene: TRBD1
abundance: .
j_gene: TRBJ2-3
CDR3nt: TGCGCCAGCAGCTGGGACAGTCTCACAGATACGCAGTATTTT
CDR3aa: CASSWDSLTDTQYF

v_gene: TRBV7-9
d_gene: .
abundance: .
j_gene: TRBJ2-1
CDR3nt: TGTGCCAGCAGCTTGGCCCAGGGGTCTATCAATGAGCAGTTCTTC
CDR3aa: CASSLAQGSINEQFF

v_gene: TRBV5-1
d_gene: .
abundance: .
j_gene: TRBJ1-2
CDR3nt: TGCGCCAGCAGCTCGGTGGGGGTCCGAGGCTACACCTTC
CDR3aa: CASSSVGVRGYTF

v_gene: TRBV5-1
d_gene: .
abundance: .
j_gene: TRBJ2-5
CDR3nt: TGCGCCAGCAGCTTGTGGGCCTCACGGGAGACCCAGTACTTC
CDR3aa: CASSLWASRETQYF

v_gene: TRBV5-1
d_gene: .
abundance: .
j_gene: TRBJ2-5
CDR3nt: TGCGCCAGCAGCTCAGACCCGGGACCACAAGAGACCCAGTACTTC
CDR3aa: CASSSDPGPQETQYF

v_gene: TRBV6-5
d_gene: TRBD1
abundance: .
j_gene: TRBJ1-1
CDR3nt: TGTGCCACCCGTGGGACAGGGGGGTCGAATGAAGCTTTCTTT
CDR3aa: CATRGTGGSNEAFF

v_gene: TRBV7-9
d_gene: .
abundance: .
j_gene: TRBJ1-5
CDR3nt: TGTGCCAGCAGCCCTGGGACTGGCGGCAATCAGCCCCAGCATTTT
CDR3aa: CASSPGTGGNQPQHF

v_gene: TRBV5-4
d_gene: TRBD1
abundance: .
j_gene: TRBJ1-2
CDR3nt: TGTGCCAGCAGCCCTGGACAGGCGTCGGCCCTTAACTATGGCTACACCTTC
CDR3aa: CASSPGQASALNYGYTF

v_gene: TRBV7-6
d_gene: .
abundance: .
j_gene: TRBJ1-5
CDR3nt: TGTGCCAGCAGCCCATGGACTGATCAGCCCCAGCATTTT
CDR3aa: CASSPWTDQPQHF

v_gene: TRBV7-2
d_gene: TRBD2
abundance: once
j_gene: TRBJ2-3
CDR3nt: TGTGCCAGCAGCTTACAGCTAGCGGGGGGCGGGGATACGCAGTATTTT
CDR3aa: CASSLQLAGGGDTQYF

v_gene: TRBV5-1
d_gene: .
abundance: .
j_gene: TRBJ2-7
CDR3nt: TGCGCCAGCAGCTTGGCCAGCATGTACGAGCAGTACTTC
CDR3aa: CASSLASMYEQYF

v_gene: TRBV6-5
d_gene: TRBD2
abundance: once
j_gene: TRBJ2-3
CDR3nt: TGTGCCAGCAGTAGGGTAGCGGGGGGAAATACGCAGTATTTT
CDR3aa: CASSRVAGGNTQYF

v_gene: TRBV6-5
d_gene: .
abundance: once
j_gene: TRBJ2-2
CDR3nt: TGTGCCAGCAGGGCCGGGTCCAGGGATAACGGGGAGCTGTTTTTT
CDR3aa: CASRAGSRDNGELFF

v_gene: TRBV7-8
d_gene: TRBD1
abundance: .
j_gene: TRBJ2-5
CDR3nt: TGTGCCAGCAGCTTGGACAGGGGAAAGGGAGAGACCCAGTACTTC
CDR3aa: CASSLDRGKGETQYF

v_gene: TRBV5-1
d_gene: .
abundance: .
j_gene: TRBJ1-5
CDR3nt: TGCGCCAGCAGCTTGGAAGGGTTGAGCAATCAGCCCCAGCATTTT
CDR3aa: CASSLEGLSNQPQHF

v_gene: TRBV25-1
d_gene: .
abundance: .
j_gene: TRBJ1-4
CDR3nt: TGTGCCAGCACAGGGGTGGGAGGTGAAAAACTGTTTTTT
CDR3aa: CASTGVGGEKLFF

v_gene: TRBV6-6
d_gene: TRBD1
abundance: few
j_gene: TRBJ1-3
CDR3nt: TGTGCCAGCAGCCCCTCGGACAGGGTGACCATATATTTT
CDR3aa: CASSPSDRVTIYF

v_gene: TRBV5-1
d_gene: .
abundance: few
j_gene: TRBJ1-1
CDR3nt: TGCGCCAGCAGCCCCCAGGGTGGAGGCACTGAAGCTTTCTTT
CDR3aa: CASSPQGGGTEAFF

v_gene: TRBV5-1
d_gene: .
abundance: .
j_gene: TRBJ1-2
CDR3nt: TGCGCCAGCAGCTTGTCGTCACCGAGCGACTATGGCTACACCTTC
CDR3aa: CASSLSSPSDYGYTF

v_gene: TRBV6-1
d_gene: .
abundance: .
j_gene: TRBJ2-5
CDR3nt: TGTGCCAGCAGTGAACAGGTGGCGGGGACCCAGTACTTC
CDR3aa: CASSEQVAGTQYF

v_gene: TRBV19
d_gene: .
abundance: .
j_gene: TRBJ1-4
CDR3nt: TGTGCCAGTAGTATTACGGAAAAACTGTTTTTT
CDR3aa: CASSITEKLFF

v_gene: TRBV29-1
d_gene: .
abundance: .
j_gene: TRBJ1-2
CDR3nt: TGCAGCGTTGATACACTCACGGGAGCCTCGACGGGTGGCTACACCTTC
CDR3aa: CSVDTLTGASTGGYTF

v_gene: TRBV5-6
d_gene: .
abundance: .
j_gene: TRBJ1-1
CDR3nt: TGTGCCAGCAGCTTACAGGGCTTTAACACTGAAGCTTTCTTT
CDR3aa: CASSLQGFNTEAFF

v_gene: TRBV5-1
d_gene: TRBD1
abundance: .
j_gene: TRBJ2-7
CDR3nt: TGCGCCAGCAGCCCCCACCCTGATCCGGGACAGGGTAAAGGAGAGCAGTACTTC
CDR3aa: CASSPHPDPGQGKGEQYF

v_gene: TRBV6-1
d_gene: TRBD2
abundance: .
j_gene: TRBJ2-7
CDR3nt: TGTGCCAGCAGTGTTGGGGGGACTACCTCCATCTACGAGCAGTACTTC
CDR3aa: CASSVGGTTSIYEQYF

v_gene: TRBV29-1
d_gene: .
abundance: .
j_gene: TRBJ1-3
CDR3nt: TGCAGCGTTGGATCGGGTGCTGGAAACACCATATATTTT
CDR3aa: CSVGSGAGNTIYF

v_gene: TRBV9
d_gene: TRBD1
abundance: .
j_gene: TRBJ1-2
CDR3nt: TGTGCCAGCAGCGTAGACCGGACAGGGAACTATGGCTACACCTTC
CDR3aa: CASSVDRTGNYGYTF

v_gene: TRBV7-9
d_gene: TRBD1
abundance: few
j_gene: TRBJ1-3
CDR3nt: TGTGCCAGCAGCTGGTTGGGGACAGGGTCTGGAAACACCATATATTTT
CDR3aa: CASSWLGTGSGNTIYF

v_gene: TRBV5-1
d_gene: .
abundance: .
j_gene: TRBJ2-7
CDR3nt: TGCGCCAGCTCAGTCTCCTACGAGCAGTACTTC
CDR3aa: CASSVSYEQYF

v_gene: TRBV7-8
d_gene: .
abundance: .
j_gene: TRBJ2-7
CDR3nt: TGTGCCAGCAGCTTAGGTGCTCCTCCTTACGAGCAGTACTTC
CDR3aa: CASSLGAPPYEQYF

v_gene: TRBV6-5
d_gene: .
abundance: .
j_gene: TRBJ2-7
CDR3nt: TGTGCCAGCAGTTACATATCCGGGACACGTCCCTACGAGCAGTACTTC
CDR3aa: CASSYISGTRPYEQYF

v_gene: TRBV5-1
d_gene: .
abundance: .
j_gene: TRBJ1-4
CDR3nt: TGCGCCAGCAGCTTGGCGGGGAGTGAGAGTGAAAAACTGTTTTTT
CDR3aa: CASSLAGSESEKLFF

v_gene: TRBV19
d_gene: .
abundance: .
j_gene: TRBJ2-5
CDR3nt: TGTGCCAGTAAGAGGGCAGGAGGTGAGACCCAGTACTTC
CDR3aa: CASKRAGGETQYF

v_gene: TRBV4-1
d_gene: .
abundance: .
j_gene: TRBJ1-3
CDR3nt: TGCGCCAGCAGCCAAGCGACGGAATGGGGTCACTCTGGAAACACCATATATTTT
CDR3aa: CASSQATEWGHSGNTIYF